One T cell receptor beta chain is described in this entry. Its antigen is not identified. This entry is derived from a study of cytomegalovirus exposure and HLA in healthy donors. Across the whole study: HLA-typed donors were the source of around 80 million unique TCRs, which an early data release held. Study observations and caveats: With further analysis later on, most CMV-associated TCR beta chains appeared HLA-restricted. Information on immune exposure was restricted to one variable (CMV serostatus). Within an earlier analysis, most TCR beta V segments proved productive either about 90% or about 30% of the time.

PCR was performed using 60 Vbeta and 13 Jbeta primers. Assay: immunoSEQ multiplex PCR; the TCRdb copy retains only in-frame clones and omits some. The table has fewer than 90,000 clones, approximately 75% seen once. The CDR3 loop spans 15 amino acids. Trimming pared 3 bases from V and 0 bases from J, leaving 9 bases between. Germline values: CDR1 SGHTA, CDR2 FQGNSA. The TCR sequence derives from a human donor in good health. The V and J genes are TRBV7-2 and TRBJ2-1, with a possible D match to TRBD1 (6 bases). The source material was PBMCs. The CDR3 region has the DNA TGTGCCAGCAGCTTCCAGGGGCTCTCCTACAATGAGCAGTTCTTC. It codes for CASSFQGLSYNEQFF. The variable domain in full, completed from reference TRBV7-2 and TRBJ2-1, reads GAGVSQSPSNKVTEKGKDVELRCDPISGHTALYWYRQSLGQGLEFLIYFQGNSAPDKSGLPSDRFSAERTGGSVSTLTIQRTQQEDSAVYLCASSFQGLSYNEQFFGPGTRLTVL.